The 2 T cell receptor beta chains below were found in one sample sequenced in a study of shared clonotypes between healthy human individuals. Only in-frame clones appear in the TCRdb table, and some are missing; sequencing was by immunoSEQ multiplex PCR. Of approximately 400,000 clones listed, 90% to 98% are singletons. Sequenced: memory CD8+ T cells sorted from blood. Subset noted: CD45RO+ cells pooled with CCR7-negative TemRA cells. These TCRs come from a man younger than 45 in good health.

This rearrangement joins TRBV15 to TRBJ2-6; 11 bases map to TRBD1. Germline-derived CDR1 and CDR2 are LNHNV and YYDKDF (reference sequence). The CDR3 extends over 20 amino acids. V lost 0 bases and J lost 2; bases outside the gene matches: 9. The CDR3 nucleotides are TGTGCCACCAGCAGAGATCGAGGACAGGGGGCACGCGCTGGGGCCAACGTCCTGACTTTC. Translating gives CATSRDRGQGARAGANVLTF.

The chain uses TRBV15 and TRBJ1-4; D unresolved. Trimming removed 6 bases from V and 4 bases from J, with 12 bases in between. The CDR3 is 14 amino acids. CDR1 LNHNV and CDR2 YYDKDF come from the germline V gene (reference sequence). The CDR3, as DNA: TGTGCCACCAGTTCGTCGGACGTTAATGAAAAACTGTTTTTT. Translation: CATSSSDVNEKLFF.